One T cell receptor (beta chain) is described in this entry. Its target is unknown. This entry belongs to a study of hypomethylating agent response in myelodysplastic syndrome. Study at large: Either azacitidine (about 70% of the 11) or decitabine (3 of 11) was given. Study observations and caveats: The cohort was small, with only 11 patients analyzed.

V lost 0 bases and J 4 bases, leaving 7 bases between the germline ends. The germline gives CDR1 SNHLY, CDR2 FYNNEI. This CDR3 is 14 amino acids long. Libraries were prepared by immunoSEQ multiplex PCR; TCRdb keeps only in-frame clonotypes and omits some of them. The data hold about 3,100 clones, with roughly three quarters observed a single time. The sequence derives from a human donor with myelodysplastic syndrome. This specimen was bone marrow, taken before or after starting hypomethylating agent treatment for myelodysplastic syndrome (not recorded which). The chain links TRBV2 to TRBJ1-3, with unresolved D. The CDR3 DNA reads TGTGCCAGCAGTGAAGCCTTAGGCGGAAACACCATATATTTT. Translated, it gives CASSEALGGNTIYF.